This T cell receptor beta chain comes out of a study of T cells in Graves' hyperthyroidism and ophthalmopathy. General study points: The model foresaw ophthalmopathy a median roughly 6.6 months prior to onset.

Researchers amplified the TCR beta CDR3 regions from RNA transcripts. HTBI primers were employed in a first-round RT-PCR of the TCR CDR3. TCRdb passed the multiplex PCR reads through MiXCR, listing each CDR3 protein once. The top ten clones hold less than 6% of a sample with roughly 580,000 distinct CDR3 sequences, approximately 14% of them seen once. CDR3 length: 13 amino acids. V lost 7 bases, J lost 0 bases, and 7 bases lay in between. Ten or more counts support this clonotype. Its specificity is unknown. Exclusion of patients followed from uncontrolled infection, other autoimmune disease, pregnancy or lactation.

This clonotype originated in a woman in her twenties or thirties with Graves' hyperthyroidism that later progressed to Graves' ophthalmopathy. Sequencing was performed on blood. This rearrangement joins TRBV12-3 or TRBV12-4 to TRBJ1-3; D ambiguous. Here the CDR3 reads CASMPTSGNTIYF. The CDR3 DNA reads TGTGCCAGCATGCCCACCTCTGGAAACACCATATATTTT.